This T cell receptor (beta chain) emerged from a study of CD4 T cells in relation to SARS-CoV-2 and coronaviruses. Background on the study: No peptide or an HIV-1 Nef peptide pool served as negative control. General study points: Pre-pandemic and post-infection samples never came from the same donor.

The unexposed donors gave CD4+ T cells in about 2010-2019, prior to COVID-19. The cells were cultured for over eight days before CD4+ T cells were isolated. Germline CDR1 is SGHRS and CDR2 is YFSETQ. The CDR3 has 17 residues. V lost 0 bases, J lost 5 bases, and 9 bases stayed unmatched. Comments on this clone: Antigen specificity is unknown.

Produced via immunoSEQ multiplex PCR; TCRdb's table is partial and in-frame only. Here the sample spans approximately 26,000 clones, just under 75% being singletons. The V call is TRBV5-1, the J call TRBJ2-2; 8 bases match TRBD1. Material: CD4+ T cells from PBMCs, cultured in vitro. This clonotype originated in a human donor in good health. DNA of the CDR3: TGCGCCAGCAGCTTGGAACTGGGGACAGGTGCTACCGGGGAGCTGTTTTTT. This sequence encodes CASSLELGTGATGELFF.